Following are 28 T cell receptor beta chains from one sample sequenced in a study of spatial heterogeneity in lung cancer. Time point here: sample taken at primary tumor resection. A single record per CDR3 protein comes from TCRdb applying MiXCR to the 5' RACE reads. The sample shows 30,000 to 45,000 distinct CDR3 sequences, under 8.5% of them seen only once. The sample here was PBMCs, taken at surgery. These receptors all come from a female donor with early-stage non-small cell lung cancer.

At least ten counts were recorded for this clonotype. J is TRBJ2-3 and V is TRBV28; D is uncertain. The germline CDR1 and CDR2 sequences are MDHEN and SYDVKM. The CDR3 has 14 residues. Trimming stripped 4 bases from V and 4 bases from J, with 12 bases between. CDR3 coding DNA: TGTGCCAGCAGTTCACCTCCGCAGGCAGATACGCAGTATTTT. Amino acid sequence: CASSSPPQADTQYF.

This clonotype has more than one count but fewer than ten. The chain uses TRBV6-5 and TRBJ2-1; 10 nucleotides align to TRBD2. J gave up 5 bases and V 5 bases, and 9 bases lay outside the gene matches. The CDR3 extends over 16 amino acids. The germline gives CDR1 MNHEY, CDR2 SVGAGI. The CDR3 nucleotides read TGTGCCAGCAGTGCCCTAGCGGGGGAAGGGGACAATGAGCAGTTCTTC. Protein sequence: CASSALAGEGDNEQFF.

This clonotype occurred a few times. The chain is built from TRBV7-2 and TRBJ1-5; D is unresolved. Per germline, CDR1 SGHTA and CDR2 FQGNSA. The ends were cut back, 4 bases at V and 6 bases at J, with 10 bases in the middle. CDR3 length equals 13 residues. In DNA, the CDR3 is TGTGCCAGCAGCTCCGGGAGGAGTCAGCCCCAGCATTTT. It specifies CASSSGRSQPQHF.

The chain has TRBV5-4 and TRBJ1-1; D is perhaps TRBD1 (6 bases). The length of the CDR3 is 16 residues. The germline V and J ends were trimmed by 4 bases and 0 bases, with 16 bases remaining between them. Germline V gene sequence: CDR1 SGHNT, CDR2 YYREEE (reference sequence). The CDR3 is CASSPINRDMNTEAFF. The CDR3 DNA is TGTGCCAGCAGCCCTATAAACAGGGACATGAACACTGAAGCTTTCTTT.

This clonotype was recorded a few times. The gene calls are TRBV29-1 and TRBJ2-1; tentatively, D is TRBD1 (6 bases). The CDR3 is 14 amino acids. The ends were cut back, 7 bases at V and 4 bases at J, with 17 bases in the middle. CDR1 and CDR2 (germline): SQVTM, ANQGSEA. The chain's CDR3 is CSGLAGALYNEQFF. In DNA form, the CDR3 reads TGCAGCGGCCTAGCAGGGGCCCTGTACAATGAGCAGTTCTTC.

The CDR3 region has the DNA TGCGCCAGCAGCCAAGCTAGCAATACGCAGTATTTT. Translation: CASSQASNTQYF. This chain connects TRBV4-1 to TRBJ2-3, with D possibly being TRBD2 (5 bases). Germline CDR1 and CDR2: MGHRA and YSYEKL. The CDR3 totals 12 residues. Trimming took off 1 base at V and 7 bases at J, with 6 bases between the two ends.

This clonotype was seen many times. The chain carries TRBV5-5 and TRBJ1-2, with 8 bases aligning to TRBD1. With 0 bases clipped from V and 0 bases from J, the junction kept 10 bases outside the gene matches. Germline V gene data show CDR1 as SGHKS and CDR2 as YYEKEE (reference sequence). The length of the CDR3 is 18 residues. CDR3: CASSLGTGNILANYGYTF. For the CDR3, the DNA is TGTGCCAGCAGCTTGGGGACAGGGAACATTCTAGCTAACTATGGCTACACCTTC. The complete variable domain, with remaining parts taken from reference TRBV5-5 and TRBJ1-2, reads DAGVTQSPTHLIKTRGQQVTLRCSPISGHKSVSWYQQVLGQGPQFIFQYYEKEERGRGNFPDRFSARQFPNYSSELNVNALLLGDSALYLCASSLGTGNILANYGYTFGSGTRLTVV.

The V and J genes are TRBV20-1 and TRBJ2-2; TRBD2 matches at 10 bases. Germline CDR1 and CDR2: DFQATT and SNEGSKA (reference sequence). J gave up 1 base and V 5 bases, and 7 bases lay outside the gene matches. The CDR3 is 16 residues long. The CDR3 loop is CSARRRLAGNTGELFF. The CDR3, as DNA: TGCAGTGCTCGGCGCCGACTAGCGGGGAACACCGGGGAGCTGTTTTTT.

This clonotype came up many times. The chain joins TRBV24-1 to TRBJ2-2; D uncertain. V was clipped by 4 bases and J by 0 bases, with 11 bases between them. The CDR3 extends over 16 amino acids. Germline CDR1 is KGHDR and CDR2 is SFDVKD. CDR3 coding DNA: TGTGCCACCAGTGAAACCGGGCCCCCGAACACCGGGGAGCTGTTTTTT. This encodes CATSETGPPNTGELFF.

Judged by abundance, this clonotype is medium-sized. The J gene is TRBJ1-2, the V gene TRBV4-1; 7 bases line up with TRBD1. The germline V gene has CDR1 MGHRA and CDR2 YSYEKL. The CDR3 extends over 15 amino acids. The ends lost 0 bases at V and 7 bases at J; junction bases unmatched: 8. Here the CDR3 reads CASSQDPQGDGGYTF. CDR3 nucleotides: TGCGCCAGCAGCCAAGACCCCCAGGGGGATGGTGGCTACACCTTC.

The sample holds many counts of this clonotype. The CDR3 DNA follows: TGTGCCAGCAGTTACTCGGGGGGTGCCGGGGAGCTGTTTTTT. Its protein product is CASSYSGGAGELFF. The rearrangement links TRBV6-2 or TRBV6-3 to TRBJ2-2; a possible D gene is TRBD2 (6 bases). Germline lookup yields CDR1 MNHEY and CDR2 SVGEGT. V lost 0 bases, J lost 6 bases, and 8 bases lay in between. The CDR3 sequence is 14 residues long.

V gene TRBV12-5 combines with J gene TRBJ2-4, with a possible D match to TRBD1 (6 bases). CDR3 length: 15 amino acids. V lost 10 bases and J 0 bases, leaving 16 bases between the germline ends. Germline CDR1 is LGHNT and CDR2 is FRNRAP. The CDR3 reads CANLDRVQAKNIQYF. The CDR3 DNA reads as TGTGCTAATTTGGACAGAGTTCAAGCCAAAAACATTCAGTACTTC.

This clonotype was counted a few times. The V and J genes are TRBV5-1 and TRBJ1-2; the match to TRBD1 covers 8 bases. CDR3 size: 14 residues. After removal of 6 bases from V and 5 bases from J, the junction contained 9 bases not matched to a gene. Looked up from germline, CDR1 is SGHRS and CDR2 is YFSETQ. The CDR3 sequence: CASNPGTGAYGYTF. CDR3 coding DNA: TGCGCCAGCAACCCCGGGACAGGCGCTTATGGCTACACCTTC. Using reference TRBV5-1 and TRBJ1-2 for the parts outside the CDR3, the full variable domain is KAGVTQTPRYLIKTRGQQVTLSCSPISGHRSVSWYQQTPGQGLQFLFEYFSETQRNKGNFPGRFSGRQFSNSRSEMNVSTLELGDSALYLCASNPGTGAYGYTFGSGTRLTVV.

By its share, this clonotype is medium-sized (0.01 to 0.1%). This sequence joins TRBV20-1 and TRBJ1-2; possible D gene TRBD1, 5 bases. V was trimmed by 3 bases and J by 6 bases, leaving 20 bases between them. CDR3 length equals 15 residues. Germline loops: CDR1 DFQATT, CDR2 SNEGSKA (reference sequence). The CDR3 sequence is CSARSGAQITNGYTF. The CDR3 coding sequence is TGCAGTGCTAGGAGTGGGGCCCAAATAACGAATGGCTACACCTTC.

This clonotype was counted ten times or more. The V gene is TRBV7-9, the J gene TRBJ1-4, with no clear D. Germline assignment: CDR1 SEHNR and CDR2 FQNEAQ (reference sequence). The CDR3 extends over 12 amino acids. V lost 4 bases and J 6 bases, leaving 6 bases between the germline ends. The CDR3 DNA sequence: TGTGCCAGCAGCTATGCCGATGAAAAACTGTTTTTT. It codes for CASSYADEKLFF.

This clonotype was seen repeatedly, ten times or more. The J gene is TRBJ1-2, the V gene TRBV3-1; weak D call: TRBD1 (5 bases). Between the trimmed V and J ends, which lost 2 bases and 8 bases, there was a span of 12 bases. CDR1 is LGHDT, CDR2 YNNKEL, per germline (reference sequence). The CDR3 has 13 residues. The DNA of the CDR3 is TGTGCCAGCAGCCAATGGACCGGGGGAGGCTACACCTTC. It specifies CASSQWTGGGYTF. Supplemented by reference TRBV3-1 and TRBJ1-2, the full variable domain reads DTAVSQTPKYLVTQMGNDKSIKCEQNLGHDTMYWYKQDSKKFLKIMFSYNNKELIINETVPNRFSPKSPDKAHLNLHINSLELGDSAVYFCASSQWTGGGYTFGSGTRLTVV.

This clonotype was counted at least ten times. The CDR3 region has the DNA TGCAGTGCTAGAGATTCGGCAGCTTCATTCTTC. Translated, it gives CSARDSAASFF. The chain recombines TRBV20-1 with TRBJ2-1; unclear D gene. V shed 0 bases and J shed 16 bases, with 13 bases lying between them. The CDR3 has 11 amino acids. Germline V gene data show CDR1 as DFQATT and CDR2 as SNEGSKA (reference sequence).

This clonotype showed up many times. J is TRBJ2-2 and V is TRBV13; D call uncertain. The V gene lost 1 base and the J gene lost 2 bases, with 14 bases spanning the gap. The V gene's germline CDR1 is PRHDT and CDR2 FYEKMQ (reference sequence). This CDR3 has 17 amino acids. CDR3 protein: CASSLAATRLNTGELFF. The CDR3, as DNA: TGTGCCAGCAGCTTAGCCGCCACACGACTTAACACCGGGGAGCTGTTTTTT. Variable domain in full (rest from reference TRBV13 and TRBJ2-2): AAGVIQSPRHLIKEKRETATLKCYPIPRHDTVYWYQQGPGQDPQFLISFYEKMQSDKGSIPDRFSAQQFSDYHSELNMSSLELGDSALYFCASSLAATRLNTGELFFGEGSRLTVL.

This clonotype was observed at least ten times. The J gene is TRBJ2-1, the V gene TRBV29-1; 7 bases line up with TRBD1. The V and J ends lost 7 bases and 9 bases, in that order; junction bases with no gene match: 15. This CDR3 contains 14 residues. Germline CDR1 and CDR2: SQVTM and ANQGSEA. CDR3 in DNA: TGCAGCGCCAAAGTGACCAGGGGGAGAGGTGAGCAGTTCTTC. Translating it yields CSAKVTRGRGEQFF.

This clonotype was recorded at least ten times. The rearrangement uses TRBV10-1 and TRBJ2-6, with D possibly being TRBD2 (6 bases). Germline CDR1 is WNHNN and CDR2 is SYGVQD (reference sequence). CDR3 length: 18 amino acids. Between the trimmed V and J ends, which lost 0 bases and 0 bases, there was a span of 12 bases. The CDR3 DNA follows: TGCGCCAGCAGTGAGTCGACGGGACTGAACTCTGGGGCCAACGTCCTGACTTTC. Amino acid sequence: CASSESTGLNSGANVLTF.

This clonotype was observed many times. The gene calls are TRBV20-1 and TRBJ2-7; D is undetermined. V lost 6 bases to trimming and J lost 2 bases, with 8 bases between them. The CDR3 covers 11 residues. CDR1 and CDR2 (germline): DFQATT, SNEGSKA (reference sequence). As DNA, the CDR3 is TGCAGTGCCGACGGACCCTACGAGCAGTACTTC. It specifies CSADGPYEQYF.

The chain recombines TRBV5-1 with TRBJ2-1, with D possibly matching TRBD2 (5 bases). Looked up from germline, CDR1 is SGHRS and CDR2 is YFSETQ. The CDR3 runs to 15 residues. Trimming pared 0 bases from V and 3 bases from J, leaving 10 bases between. The CDR3 is CASSLEAGVYNEQFF. The CDR3 coding sequence is TGCGCCAGCAGCTTGGAGGCCGGGGTCTACAATGAGCAGTTCTTC.

This clonotype has only a few counts. The chain couples TRBV25-1 to TRBJ1-1; tentative D call: TRBD1 (5 bases). V dropped 6 bases and J dropped 3 bases, with 23 bases sitting between them. This CDR3 is built from 17 residues. Germline CDR1 and CDR2: MGHDK and SYGVNS. The CDR3 DNA reads as TGTGCCAGCAGCGAGAGCCGATCAGGGTTGGGGTACACTGAAGCTTTCTTT. Translated: CASSESRSGLGYTEAFF.

This clonotype was seen only a few times. The chain joins TRBV20-1 to TRBJ2-7; D tentatively reads TRBD1 or TRBD2 (5 bases each). The germline CDR1 and CDR2 sequences are DFQATT and SNEGSKA (reference sequence). This CDR3 region has 14 residues. V lost 4 bases and J 4 bases, leaving 17 bases between the germline ends. CDR3 nucleotide sequence: TGCAGTGCTATCGGGGACCCAGGATCGTACGAGCAGTACTTC. As protein: CSAIGDPGSYEQYF.

CDR3 in DNA: TGTGCCAGCAGCGCATCGCGTTCGGGGCGAAGCACAGATACGCAGTATTTT. Protein: CASSASRSGRSTDTQYF. The chain uses TRBV7-2 and TRBJ2-3; possibly TRBD1 or TRBD2 for D (5 bases each). Germline V gene data show CDR1 as SGHTA and CDR2 as FQGNSA. V gave up 5 bases and J gave up 0 bases, with 18 bases separating them. The CDR3 covers 17 residues.

This chain links TRBV7-6 with TRBJ1-1; no clear D gene. Deletions cut 1 base from V and 3 bases from J, with 6 bases between. CDR3 length: 13 residues. CDR1 is SGHVS, CDR2 FNYEAQ, per germline. CDR3 region: CASSLGGDTEAFF. In DNA form, the CDR3 reads TGTGCCAGCAGCTTAGGGGGAGACACTGAAGCTTTCTTT.

This clonotype was found many times. V gene TRBV7-2 combines with J gene TRBJ2-5; 11 nucleotides agree with TRBD2. V trimming: 1 base; J trimming: 6 bases; junction bases outside the gene matches: 7. There are 16 residues in the CDR3. Germline CDR1 SGHTA, CDR2 FQGNSA. The CDR3 DNA sequence: TGTGCCAGCAGCTTAGATACTAGCGGGAGTCGGAAGACCCAGTACTTC. Translating it yields CASSLDTSGSRKTQYF.

By sample fraction, this clonotype is medium-sized. The chain links TRBV24-1 to TRBJ1-1; no clear D gene. Trimming shortened V by 4 bases and J by 1 base, and 6 bases separated the two germline ends. Germline V lookup: CDR1 KGHDR, CDR2 SFDVKD. The CDR3 consists of 13 residues. The CDR3 spells CATSEGANTEAFF. The CDR3, as DNA: TGTGCCACCAGTGAAGGAGCGAACACTGAAGCTTTCTTT.